The present TCR beta chain was sequenced within a study of T cell responses to AZD1222 COVID-19 vaccine. Profiling relied on immunoSEQ multiplex PCR, and the TCRdb table lists in-frame clones only, not all of them. The data contain 100,000 to 130,000 clones, approximately 89% of them singletons. Points from the study as a whole: Most donors were white British and more were female, and clonal diversity was possibly underestimated. No day 14 peak samples; only post-peak repertoires were characterized.

Germline V gives CDR1 MNHEY, CDR2 SMNVEV (reference sequence). Between the trimmed V and J ends, which lost 4 bases and 3 bases, there was a span of 9 bases. The CDR3 covers 13 residues. As regards this clone: Its antigen is not known.

This chain joins TRBV27 and TRBJ1-2; D is perhaps TRBD1 (5 bases). This specimen was peripheral blood, taken on day 0 of MenACWY control vaccination. This clonotype originated in an adult in good health. CDR3 protein: CASSSVGDYGYTF. CDR3 coding DNA: TGTGCCAGCAGTTCGGTGGGGGACTATGGCTACACCTTC.